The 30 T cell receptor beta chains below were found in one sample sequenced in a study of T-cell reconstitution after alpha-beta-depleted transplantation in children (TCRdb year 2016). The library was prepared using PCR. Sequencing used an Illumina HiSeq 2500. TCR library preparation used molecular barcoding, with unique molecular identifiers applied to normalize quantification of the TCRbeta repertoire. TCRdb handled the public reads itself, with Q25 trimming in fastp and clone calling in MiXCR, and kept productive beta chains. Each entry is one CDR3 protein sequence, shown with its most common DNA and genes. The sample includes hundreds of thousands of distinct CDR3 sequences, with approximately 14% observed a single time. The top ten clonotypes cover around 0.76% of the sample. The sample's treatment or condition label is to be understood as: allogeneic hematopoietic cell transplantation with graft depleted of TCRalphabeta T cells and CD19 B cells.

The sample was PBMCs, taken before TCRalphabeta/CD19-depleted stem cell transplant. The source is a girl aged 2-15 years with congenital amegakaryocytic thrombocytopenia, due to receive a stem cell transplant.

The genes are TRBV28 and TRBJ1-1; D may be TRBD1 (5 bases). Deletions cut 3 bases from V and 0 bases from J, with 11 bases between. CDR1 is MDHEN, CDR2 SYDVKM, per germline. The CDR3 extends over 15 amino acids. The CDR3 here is CASSFTGQMNTEAFF. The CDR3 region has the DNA TGTGCCAGCAGTTTTACAGGCCAAATGAACACTGAAGCTTTCTTT.

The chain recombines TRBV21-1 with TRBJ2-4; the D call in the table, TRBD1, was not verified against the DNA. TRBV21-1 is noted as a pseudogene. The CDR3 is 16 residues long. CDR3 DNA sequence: TGTGCCAGCAGCTTACTCCTCGGGGGTCCCAAAAACATTCAGTACTTC. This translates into CASSLLLGGPKNIQYF.

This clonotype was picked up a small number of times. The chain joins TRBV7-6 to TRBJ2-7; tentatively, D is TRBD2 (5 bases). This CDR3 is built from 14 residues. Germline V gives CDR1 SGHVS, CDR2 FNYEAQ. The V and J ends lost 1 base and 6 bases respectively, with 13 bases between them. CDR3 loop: CASSLGTSALEQYF. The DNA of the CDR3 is TGTGCCAGCAGCTTAGGGACTTCTGCCCTCGAGCAGTACTTC.

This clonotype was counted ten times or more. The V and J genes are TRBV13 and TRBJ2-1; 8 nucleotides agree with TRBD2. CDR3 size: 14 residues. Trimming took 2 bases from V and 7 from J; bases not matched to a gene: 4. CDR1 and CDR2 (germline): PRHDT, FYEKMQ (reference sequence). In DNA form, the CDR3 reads TGTGCCAGCAGCTTACGACGGGAGGGGAATGAGCAGTTCTTC. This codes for CASSLRREGNEQFF.

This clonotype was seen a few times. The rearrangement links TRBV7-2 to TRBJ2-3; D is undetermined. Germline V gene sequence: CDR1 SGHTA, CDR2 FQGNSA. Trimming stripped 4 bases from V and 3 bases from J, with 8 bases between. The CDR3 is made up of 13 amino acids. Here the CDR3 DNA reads TGTGCCAGCAGCTCGCACTTAACAGATACGCAGTATTTT. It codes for CASSSHLTDTQYF.

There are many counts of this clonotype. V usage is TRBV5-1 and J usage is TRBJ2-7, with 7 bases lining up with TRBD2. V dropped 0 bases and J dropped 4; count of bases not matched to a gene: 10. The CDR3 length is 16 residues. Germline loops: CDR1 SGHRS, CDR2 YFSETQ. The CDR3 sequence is CASSLGGGRFVYEQYF. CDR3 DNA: TGCGCCAGCAGCTTGGGGGGAGGGCGCTTCGTTTACGAGCAGTACTTC.

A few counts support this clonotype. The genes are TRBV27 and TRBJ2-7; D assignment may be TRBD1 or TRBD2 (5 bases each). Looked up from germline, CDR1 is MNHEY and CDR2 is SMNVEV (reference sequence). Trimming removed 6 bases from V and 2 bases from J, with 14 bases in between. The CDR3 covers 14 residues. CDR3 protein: CASSQWDGTYEQYF. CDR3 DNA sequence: TGTGCCAGCAGCCAATGGGACGGGACCTACGAGCAGTACTTC.

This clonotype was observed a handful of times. The CDR3 DNA reads TGTGCCAGCAGCCAAGATTCGCCGCGGGGGGGCGCTTTCTTT. This gives the protein CASSQDSPRGGAFF. V is TRBV4-2 and J is TRBJ1-1; the D gene is possibly TRBD1 (6 bases). The CDR3 has 14 amino acids. Germline CDR1 is LGHNA and CDR2 is YNFKEQ. Trimming took 0 bases from V and 11 from J, leaving 16 bases between them.

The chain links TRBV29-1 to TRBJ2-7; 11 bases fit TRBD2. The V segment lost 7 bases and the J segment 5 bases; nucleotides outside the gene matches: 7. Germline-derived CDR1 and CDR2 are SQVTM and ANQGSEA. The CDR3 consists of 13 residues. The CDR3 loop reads CSAGSGRANEQYF. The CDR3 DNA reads TGCAGCGCCGGTAGCGGGAGGGCCAACGAGCAGTACTTC.

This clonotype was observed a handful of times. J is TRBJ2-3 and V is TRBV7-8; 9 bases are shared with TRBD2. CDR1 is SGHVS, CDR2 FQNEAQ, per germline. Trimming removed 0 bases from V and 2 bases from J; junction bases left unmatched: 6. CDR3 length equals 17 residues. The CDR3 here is CASSLAATSGPTDTQYF. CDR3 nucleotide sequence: TGTGCCAGCAGCTTAGCGGCGACTAGCGGCCCCACAGATACGCAGTATTTT.

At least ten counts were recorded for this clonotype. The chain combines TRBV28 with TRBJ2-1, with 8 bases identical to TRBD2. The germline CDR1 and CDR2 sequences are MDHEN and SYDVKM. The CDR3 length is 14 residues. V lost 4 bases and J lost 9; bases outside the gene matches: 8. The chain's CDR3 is CASSWGSGKIEQFF. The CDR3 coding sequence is TGTGCCAGCAGTTGGGGTAGCGGGAAGATTGAGCAGTTCTTC.

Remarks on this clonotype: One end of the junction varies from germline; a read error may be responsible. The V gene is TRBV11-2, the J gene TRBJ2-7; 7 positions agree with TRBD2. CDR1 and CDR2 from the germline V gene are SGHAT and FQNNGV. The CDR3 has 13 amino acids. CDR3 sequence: CASSDGGDYERYF. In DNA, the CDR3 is TGTGCCAGCAGTGATGGGGGGGATTACGAGCGGTACTTC.

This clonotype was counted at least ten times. The CDR3 here is CAITLFSQGDTGELFF. The CDR3 DNA follows: TGTGCCATTACCTTATTCAGTCAGGGAGATACCGGGGAGCTGTTTTTT. The chain is built from TRBV12-3 or TRBV12-4 and TRBJ2-2; D tentatively reads TRBD1 or TRBD2 (5 bases each). This CDR3 is built from 16 residues. V was pared by 10 bases and J by 5 bases, with 23 bases between.

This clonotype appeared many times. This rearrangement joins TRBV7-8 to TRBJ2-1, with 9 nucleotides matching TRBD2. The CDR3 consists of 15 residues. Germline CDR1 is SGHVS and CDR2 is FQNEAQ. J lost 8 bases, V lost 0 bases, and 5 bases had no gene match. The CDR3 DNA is TGTGCCAGCAGCTTAGCCGGGACTAGCATTGATGAGCAGTTCTTC. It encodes CASSLAGTSIDEQFF.

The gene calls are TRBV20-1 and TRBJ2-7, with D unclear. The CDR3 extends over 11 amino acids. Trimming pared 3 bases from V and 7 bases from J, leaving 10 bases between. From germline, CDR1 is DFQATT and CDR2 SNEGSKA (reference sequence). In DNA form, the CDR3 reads TGCAGTGCTAGCGGTACCATAGAGCAGTACTTC. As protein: CSASGTIEQYF.

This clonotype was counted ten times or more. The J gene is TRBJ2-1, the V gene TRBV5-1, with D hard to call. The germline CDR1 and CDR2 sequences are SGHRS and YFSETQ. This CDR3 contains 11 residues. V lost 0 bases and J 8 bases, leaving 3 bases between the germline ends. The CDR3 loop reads CASSLAYEQFF. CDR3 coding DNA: TGCGCCAGCAGCTTGGCGTATGAGCAGTTCTTC.

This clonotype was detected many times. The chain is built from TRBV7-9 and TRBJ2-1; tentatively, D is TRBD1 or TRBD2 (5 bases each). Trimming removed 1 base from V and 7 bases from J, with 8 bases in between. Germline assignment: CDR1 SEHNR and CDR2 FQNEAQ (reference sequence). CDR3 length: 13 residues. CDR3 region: CASSLEGTNEQFF. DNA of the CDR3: TGTGCCAGCAGCTTAGAAGGGACGAATGAGCAGTTCTTC. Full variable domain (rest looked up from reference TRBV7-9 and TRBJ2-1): DTGVSQNPRHKITKRGQNVTFRCDPISEHNRLYWYRQTLGQGPEFLTYFQNEAQLEKSRLLSDRFSAERPKGSFSTLEIQRTEQGDSAMYLCASSLEGTNEQFFGPGTRLTVL.

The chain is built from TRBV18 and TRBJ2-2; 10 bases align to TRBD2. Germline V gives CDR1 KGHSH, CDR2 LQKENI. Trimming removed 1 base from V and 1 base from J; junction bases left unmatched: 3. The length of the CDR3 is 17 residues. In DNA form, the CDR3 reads TGTGCCAGCTCACCACTCAGGACTAGCGGGAACACCGGGGAGCTGTTTTTT. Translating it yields CASSPLRTSGNTGELFF.

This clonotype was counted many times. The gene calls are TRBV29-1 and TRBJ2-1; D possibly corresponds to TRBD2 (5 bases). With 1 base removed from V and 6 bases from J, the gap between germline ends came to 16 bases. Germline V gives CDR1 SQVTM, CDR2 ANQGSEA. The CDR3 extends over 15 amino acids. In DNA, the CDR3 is TGCAGCGTTGAAGGGGCCTACCCTAGCCCCAATGAGCAGTTCTTC. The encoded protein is CSVEGAYPSPNEQFF.

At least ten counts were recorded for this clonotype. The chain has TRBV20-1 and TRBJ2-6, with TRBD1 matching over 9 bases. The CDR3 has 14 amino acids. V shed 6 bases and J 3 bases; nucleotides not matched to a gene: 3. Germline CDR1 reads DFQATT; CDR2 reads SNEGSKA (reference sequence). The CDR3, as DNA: TGCAGTGCCAGACAGGGGGGTGGGGCCAACGTCCTGACTTTC. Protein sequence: CSARQGGGANVLTF.

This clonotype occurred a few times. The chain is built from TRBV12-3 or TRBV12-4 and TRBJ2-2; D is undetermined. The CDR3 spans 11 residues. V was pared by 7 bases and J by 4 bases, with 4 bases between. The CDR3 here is CASKSTGELFF. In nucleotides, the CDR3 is TGTGCCAGCAAAAGCACCGGGGAGCTGTTTTTT.

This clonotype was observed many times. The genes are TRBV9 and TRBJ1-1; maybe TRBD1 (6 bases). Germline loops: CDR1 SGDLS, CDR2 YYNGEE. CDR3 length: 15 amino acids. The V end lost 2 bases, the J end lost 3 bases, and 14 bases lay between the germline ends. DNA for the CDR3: TGTGCCAGCAGCGTCGGACAGCTTAGCTACACTGAAGCTTTCTTT. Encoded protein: CASSVGQLSYTEAFF.

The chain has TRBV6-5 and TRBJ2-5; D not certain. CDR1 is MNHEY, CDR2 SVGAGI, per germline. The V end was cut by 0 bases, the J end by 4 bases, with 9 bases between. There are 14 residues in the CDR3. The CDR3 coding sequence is TGTGCCAGCAGTTACTCGTACGGCTTAGAGACCCAGTACTTC. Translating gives CASSYSYGLETQYF.

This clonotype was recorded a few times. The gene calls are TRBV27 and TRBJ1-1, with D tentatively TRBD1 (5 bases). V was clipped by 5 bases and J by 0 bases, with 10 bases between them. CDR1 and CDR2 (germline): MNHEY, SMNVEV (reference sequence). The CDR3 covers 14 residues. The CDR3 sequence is CASSLQALNTEAFF. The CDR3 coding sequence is TGTGCCAGCAGTCTACAGGCGTTGAACACTGAAGCTTTCTTT.

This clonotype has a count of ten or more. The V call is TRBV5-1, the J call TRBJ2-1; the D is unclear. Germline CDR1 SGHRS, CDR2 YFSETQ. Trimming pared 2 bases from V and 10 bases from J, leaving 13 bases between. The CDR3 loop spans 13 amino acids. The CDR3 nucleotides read TGCGCCAGCAGCTTATTTGGCGCGTACGAGCAGTTCTTC. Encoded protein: CASSLFGAYEQFF.

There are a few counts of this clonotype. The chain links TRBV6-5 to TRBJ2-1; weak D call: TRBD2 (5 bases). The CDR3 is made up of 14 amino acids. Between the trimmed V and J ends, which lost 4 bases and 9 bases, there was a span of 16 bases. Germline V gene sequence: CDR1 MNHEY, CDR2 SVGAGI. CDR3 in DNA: TGTGCCAGCAGTTGGACGGCTACCCGGGGTGAGCAGTTCTTC. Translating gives CASSWTATRGEQFF.

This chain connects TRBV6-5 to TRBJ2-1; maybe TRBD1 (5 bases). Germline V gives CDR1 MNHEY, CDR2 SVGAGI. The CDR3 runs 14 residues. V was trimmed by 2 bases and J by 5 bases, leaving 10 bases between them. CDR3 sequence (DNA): TGTGCCAGCAGTTACGGGCAGGGTAACAATGAGCAGTTCTTC. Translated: CASSYGQGNNEQFF.

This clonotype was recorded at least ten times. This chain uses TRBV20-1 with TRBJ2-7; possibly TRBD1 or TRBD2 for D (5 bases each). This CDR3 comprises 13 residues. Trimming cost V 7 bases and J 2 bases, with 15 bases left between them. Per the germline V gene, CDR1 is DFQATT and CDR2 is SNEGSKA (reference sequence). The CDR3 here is CSVDRDGTYEQYF. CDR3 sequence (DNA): TGCAGTGTGGACCGGGACGGGACCTACGAGCAGTACTTC.

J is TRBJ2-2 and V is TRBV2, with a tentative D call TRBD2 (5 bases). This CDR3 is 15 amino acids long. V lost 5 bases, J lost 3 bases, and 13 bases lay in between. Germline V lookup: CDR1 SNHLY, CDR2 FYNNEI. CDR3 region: CASSYTLVDTGELFF. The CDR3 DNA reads TGTGCCAGCAGTTATACACTAGTCGACACCGGGGAGCTGTTTTTT.

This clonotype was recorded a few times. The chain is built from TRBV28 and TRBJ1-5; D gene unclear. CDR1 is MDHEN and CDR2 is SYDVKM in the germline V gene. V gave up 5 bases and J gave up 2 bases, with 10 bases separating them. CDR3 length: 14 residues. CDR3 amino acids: CASSPGPRNQPQHF. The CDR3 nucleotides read TGTGCCAGCAGTCCCGGACCGCGCAATCAGCCCCAGCATTTT.